Below, 7 T cell receptor beta chains from the same sample are listed, as sequenced in a study of blood T cell repertoires in COVID-19. Here immunoSEQ multiplex PCR was the method, and the copy in TCRdb shows in-frame clones only, minus some. The sample lists under 300,000 clones, about 87% occurring once. The sample was peripheral blood. Receptors were obtained from a woman in her thirties or forties with acute or convalescent COVID-19.

The chain has TRBV6-6 and TRBJ1-2; 9 nucleotides align to TRBD1. This CDR3 has 14 residues. The germline V gene encodes CDR1 MNHNY and CDR2 SVGAGI (reference sequence). The V gene end was trimmed by 8 bases and the J gene end by 2 bases; junction bases not matched to a gene: 6. The CDR3 here is CASGEDRGNYGYTF. The CDR3 DNA reads TGTGCCAGCGGGGAGGACAGGGGCAACTATGGCTACACCTTC.

The chain's CDR3 is CASSLEAGGTQYF. In DNA form, the CDR3 reads TGTGCCAGCAGCTTGGAGGCCGGAGGGACCCAGTACTTC. The chain has TRBV5-6 and TRBJ2-5; D possibly corresponds to TRBD2 (5 bases). This CDR3 contains 13 residues. Per germline, CDR1 SGHDT and CDR2 YYEEEE. V lost 0 bases, J lost 7 bases, and 10 bases lay in between. Variable domain in full (rest from reference TRBV5-6 and TRBJ2-5): DAGVTQSPTHLIKTRGQQVTLRCSPKSGHDTVSWYQQALGQGPQFIFQYYEEEERQRGNFPDRFSGHQFPNYSSELNVNALLLGDSALYLCASSLEAGGTQYFGPGTRLLVL.

In this sample, this clone turned up once. The CDR3 sequence: CSVGSVSGNTIYF. CDR3 DNA: TGCAGCGTTGGTTCAGTCTCTGGAAACACCATATATTTT. This sequence joins TRBV29-1 and TRBJ1-3, with D uncertain. Trimming shortened V by 4 bases and J by 0 bases, and 7 bases separated the two germline ends. The CDR3 extends over 13 amino acids. The germline CDR1 and CDR2 sequences are SQVTM and ANQGSEA.

The chain carries TRBV30 and TRBJ2-2, with 9 nucleotides matching TRBD1. Germline lookup yields CDR1 GTSNPN and CDR2 SVGIG (reference sequence). V lost 5 bases to trimming and J lost 7 bases; unmatched junction nucleotides: 8. The CDR3 covers 14 residues. The CDR3 DNA reads TGTGCCTGGGCCCAACAGGGGGCTGTCGGGGAGCTGTTTTTT. It codes for CAWAQQGAVGELFF.

The chain carries TRBV18 and TRBJ1-4, with 7 bases matching TRBD1. The germline V gene has CDR1 KGHSH and CDR2 LQKENI. The junction had 11 bases not matched to a gene; V was cut back by 2 bases and J by 8 bases. This CDR3 spans 16 amino acids. Here the CDR3 reads CASSPISGTVVEKLFF. The CDR3 DNA reads as TGTGCCAGCTCACCAATCAGTGGGACAGTAGTGGAAAAACTGTTTTTT. Combining the CDR3 with reference TRBV18 and TRBJ1-4 gives the whole variable domain NAGVMQNPRHLVRRRGQEARLRCSPMKGHSHVYWYRQLPEEGLKFMVYLQKENIIDESGMPKERFSAEFPKEGPSILRIQQVVRGDSAAYFCASSPISGTVVEKLFFGSGTQLSVL.

The CDR3, as DNA: TGTGCCAGCTCACCGCGACGGGGAGAGAACACTGAAGCTTTCTTT. Its protein product is CASSPRRGENTEAFF. The chain recombines TRBV18 with TRBJ1-1; no firm D call. The germline V gene has CDR1 KGHSH and CDR2 LQKENI. V lost 3 bases to trimming and J lost 1 base, with 12 bases between them. CDR3 length: 15 residues.

Points on this clone: Other nucleotide sequences from this sample produce the same CDR3. The chain has TRBV5-1 and TRBJ2-3; 10 bases agree with TRBD2. Germline V CDR1 and CDR2: SGHRS, YFSETQ. The V segment lost 0 bases and the J segment 0 bases; nucleotides outside the gene matches: 1. CDR3 size: 16 residues. The CDR3, as DNA: TGCGCCAGCAGCTTGGGGGGACTAGCGAGCACAGATACGCAGTATTTT. Its translation is CASSLGGLASTDTQYF.